Described below is a single T cell receptor (beta chain) sequence and its context. This entry comes from a study of blood T cell repertoires in COVID-19. Across the whole study: Samples representing acute and convalescent COVID-19 were sourced from the United States, Italy and Spain. Sources were T cells, B-cell-depleted T cells, or PBMCs; the material itself was cDNA or gDNA.

Between the trimmed V and J ends, which lost 4 bases and 5 bases, there was a span of 15 bases. The CDR3 extends over 15 amino acids. CDR1 and CDR2 (germline): SGHTA, FQGNSA. Per the original methods: Amplified reference gene primers provided the basis for estimating nucleated cell counts. This table comes from immunoSEQ multiplex PCR, and its TCRdb copy is limited to in-frame clones, with some not included. Clonal size and the V and J genes are those of that table, whereas D and trimming came from the DNA. The sample comprises 74,000 or so clones, approximately 89% of which are singletons, and 7% to 10% rests with the top ten.

Sequencing was done on a sample of peripheral blood. This TCR derives from a man aged 45-65 years with active COVID-19. This chain links TRBV7-2 with TRBJ2-4; TRBD2 is a possible D gene (5 bases). CDR3 DNA sequence: TGTGCCAGCAGCTCGTTTACTAGTATCCAAAACATTCAGTACTTC. Translation gives CASSSFTSIQNIQYF.